Below, 8 T cell receptor beta chains from the same sample are listed, as sequenced in a study of blood T cells in healthy people across ages. Then a second PCR, running about 6 to 12 cycles, was carried out with a sample-barcoded 5' primer and a J-beta primer mix. TCRdb re-analysed the 5' RACE reads in MiXCR, keeping a single row per CDR3 protein. The sample carries under 950,000 distinct CDR3 sequences, about 20% recorded once. The sample taken for sequencing was blood. The receptors stem from a man between 70 and 80 years old in good health.

This clonotype was detected a few times. The chain is built from TRBV6-5 and TRBJ2-1, with a tentative D call TRBD2 (6 bases). Trimming took 8 bases from V and 1 from J, leaving 12 bases between them. Germline CDR1 reads MNHEY; CDR2 reads SVGAGI. The CDR3 sequence is 14 residues long. CDR3 DNA sequence: TGTGCCAGCGGAATCGGGAGTTCCTACAATGAGCAGTTCTTC. Its translation is CASGIGSSYNEQFF.

This clonotype was seen more than once but under ten times. This chain connects TRBV7-2 to TRBJ1-6, with D maybe TRBD1 (6 bases). V lost 5 bases, J lost 4 bases, and 12 bases lay in between. CDR1 is SGHTA, CDR2 FQGNSA, per germline. The CDR3 is 15 residues long. The CDR3 region is CASSASTGYNSPLHF. CDR3 DNA sequence: TGTGCCAGCAGCGCCTCTACAGGGTATAATTCACCCCTCCACTTT.

This clonotype appeared a few times. The rearrangement joins TRBV7-2 to TRBJ1-5, with no clear D. The CDR3 runs 16 residues. The ends were cut back, 5 bases at V and 7 bases at J, with 21 bases in the middle. Germline V gives CDR1 SGHTA, CDR2 FQGNSA. Here the CDR3 reads CASSNRVGKVDQPQHF. The DNA of the CDR3 is TGTGCCAGCAGCAATAGGGTCGGGAAGGTGGACCAGCCCCAGCATTTT. The entire variable domain, with the rest obtained from reference TRBV7-2 and TRBJ1-5, is as follows: GAGVSQSPSNKVTEKGKDVELRCDPISGHTALYWYRQSLGQGLEFLIYFQGNSAPDKSGLPSDRFSAERTGGSVSTLTIQRTQQEDSAVYLCASSNRVGKVDQPQHFGDGTRLSIL.

In this sample, this clonotype turned up a few times. The chain combines TRBV18 with TRBJ2-5, with a weak D call TRBD1 (6 bases). This CDR3 has 14 amino acids. Trimming removed 3 bases from V and 1 base from J, with 9 bases in between. Germline CDR1 and CDR2: KGHSH and LQKENI. DNA of the CDR3: TGTGCCAGCTCACCCGGGACACCCCAAGAGACCCAGTACTTC. As protein: CASSPGTPQETQYF.

The sample holds a few counts of this clonotype. The chain links TRBV24-1 to TRBJ2-3, with 9 bases matching TRBD1. The V gene end was trimmed by 10 bases and the J gene end by 2 bases; junction bases not matched to a gene: 6. Looked up from germline, CDR1 is KGHDR and CDR2 is SFDVKD. This CDR3 contains 14 residues. CDR3 DNA sequence: TGTGCCACTCGCGGGACAGGGACCACAGATACGCAGTATTTT. This sequence encodes CATRGTGTTDTQYF.

V usage is TRBV20-1 and J usage is TRBJ2-1; D might be TRBD1 or TRBD2, each matching 6 bases. The DNA end favors TRBJ2-5, so the J call may be wrong. CDR3 length: 12 residues. Germline CDR1 and CDR2: DFQATT and SNEGSKA (reference sequence). CDR3 amino acids: CSAREGGGTQYF. The CDR3 bases are TGCAGTGCTAGAGAAGGGGGAGGGACCCAGTACTTC.

V is TRBV30 and J is TRBJ2-1, with 11 positions matching TRBD2. The CDR3 runs to 17 residues. Germline V CDR1 and CDR2: GTSNPN, SVGIG (reference sequence). V was clipped by 2 bases and J by 6 bases; unmatched bases: 12. CDR3 bases: TGTGCCTGGAGTACATCGTGGACTAGCGGGCTGAGCAATGAGCAGTTCTTC. Its translation is CAWSTSWTSGLSNEQFF. The complete variable domain, with remaining parts taken from reference TRBV30 and TRBJ2-1, reads SQTIHQWPATLVQPVGSPLSLECTVEGTSNPNLYWYRQAAGRGLQLLFYSVGIGQISSEVPQNLSASRPQDRQFILSSKKLLLSDSGFYLCAWSTSWTSGLSNEQFFGPGTRLTVL.

This clonotype came up a few times. This chain connects TRBV4-1 to TRBJ1-4; 7 bases are a match to TRBD1. The CDR3 is made up of 16 amino acids. Germline assignment: CDR1 MGHRA and CDR2 YSYEKL. After removal of 0 bases from V and 7 bases from J, the junction contained 8 bases not matched to a gene. The CDR3 coding sequence is TGCGCCAGCAGCCAAGAGGTGGGGACAGAAAGTGAAAAACTGTTTTTT. This codes for CASSQEVGTESEKLFF.